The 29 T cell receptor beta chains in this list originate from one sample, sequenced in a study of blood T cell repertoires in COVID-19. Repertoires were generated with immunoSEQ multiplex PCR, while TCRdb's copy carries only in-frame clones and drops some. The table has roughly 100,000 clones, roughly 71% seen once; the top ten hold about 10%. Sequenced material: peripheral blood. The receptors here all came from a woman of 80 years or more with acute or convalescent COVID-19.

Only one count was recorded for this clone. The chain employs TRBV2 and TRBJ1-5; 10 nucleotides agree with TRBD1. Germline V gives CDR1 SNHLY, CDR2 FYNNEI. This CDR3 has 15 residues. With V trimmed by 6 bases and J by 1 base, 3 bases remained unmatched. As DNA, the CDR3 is TGTGCCAGCAGAAGACAGGGGGCAAGCAATCAGCCCCAGCATTTT. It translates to CASRRQGASNQPQHF.

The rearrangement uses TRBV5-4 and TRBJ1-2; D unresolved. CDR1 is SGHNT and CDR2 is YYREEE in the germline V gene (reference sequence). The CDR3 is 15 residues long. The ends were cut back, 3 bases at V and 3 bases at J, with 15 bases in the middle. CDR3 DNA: TGTGCCAGCAGCTCCTCGGACGGGATTTACTATGGCTACACCTTC. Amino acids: CASSSSDGIYYGYTF.

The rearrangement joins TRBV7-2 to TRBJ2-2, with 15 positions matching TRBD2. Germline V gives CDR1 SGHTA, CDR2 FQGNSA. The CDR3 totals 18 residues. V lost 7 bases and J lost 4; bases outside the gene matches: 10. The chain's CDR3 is CASIPSGLAGGGTGELFF. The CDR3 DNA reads TGTGCCAGCATCCCAAGCGGACTAGCGGGGGGGGGCACCGGGGAGCTGTTTTTT.

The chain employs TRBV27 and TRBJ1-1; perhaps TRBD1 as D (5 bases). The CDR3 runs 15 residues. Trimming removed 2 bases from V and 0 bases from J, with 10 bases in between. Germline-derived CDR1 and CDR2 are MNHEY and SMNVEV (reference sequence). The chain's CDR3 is CASSLLGQVNTEAFF. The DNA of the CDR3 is TGTGCCAGCAGTTTACTAGGACAAGTGAACACTGAAGCTTTCTTT.

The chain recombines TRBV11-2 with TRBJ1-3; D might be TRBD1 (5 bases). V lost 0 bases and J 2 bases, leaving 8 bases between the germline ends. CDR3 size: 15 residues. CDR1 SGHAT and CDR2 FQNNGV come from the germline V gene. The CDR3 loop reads CASSLDRDPGNTIYF. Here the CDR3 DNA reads TGTGCCAGCAGCTTAGACAGGGATCCTGGAAACACCATATATTTT.

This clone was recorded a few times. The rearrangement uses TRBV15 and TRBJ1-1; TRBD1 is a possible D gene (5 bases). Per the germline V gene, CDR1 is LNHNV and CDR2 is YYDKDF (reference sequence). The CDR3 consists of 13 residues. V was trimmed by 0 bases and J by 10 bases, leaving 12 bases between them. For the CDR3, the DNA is TGTGCCACCAGCAGAGATGAAGGGGCCGGAGCTTTCTTT. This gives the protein CATSRDEGAGAFF.

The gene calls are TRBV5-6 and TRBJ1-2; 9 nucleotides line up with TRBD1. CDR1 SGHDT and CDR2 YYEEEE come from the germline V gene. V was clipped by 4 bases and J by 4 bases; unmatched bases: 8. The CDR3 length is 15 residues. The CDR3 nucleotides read TGTGCCAGCAGCCCCCGACAGGGGGGGTTCTATGGCTACACCTTC. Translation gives CASSPRQGGFYGYTF.

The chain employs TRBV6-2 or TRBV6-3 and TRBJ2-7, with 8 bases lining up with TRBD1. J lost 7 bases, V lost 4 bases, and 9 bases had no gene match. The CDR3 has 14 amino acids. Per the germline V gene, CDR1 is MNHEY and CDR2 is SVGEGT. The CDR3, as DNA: TGTGCCAGCAGTTCTAACCGGGACAGGAGTGAGCAGTACTTC. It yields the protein CASSSNRDRSEQYF.

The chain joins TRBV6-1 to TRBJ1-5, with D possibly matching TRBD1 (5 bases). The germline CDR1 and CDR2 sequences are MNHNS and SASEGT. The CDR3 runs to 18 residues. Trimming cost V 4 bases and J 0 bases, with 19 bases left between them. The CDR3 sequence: CASSASPRAADSNQPQHF. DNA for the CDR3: TGTGCCAGCAGTGCCTCCCCCAGGGCGGCAGATAGCAATCAGCCCCAGCATTTT.

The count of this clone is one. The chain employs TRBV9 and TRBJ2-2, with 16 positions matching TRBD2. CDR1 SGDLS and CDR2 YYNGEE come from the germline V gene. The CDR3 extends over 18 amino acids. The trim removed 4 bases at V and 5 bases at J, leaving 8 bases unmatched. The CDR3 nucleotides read TGTGCCAGCAGCCCCGGGACTAGCGGGGGGGCGTGGACCGGGGAGCTGTTTTTT. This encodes CASSPGTSGGAWTGELFF.

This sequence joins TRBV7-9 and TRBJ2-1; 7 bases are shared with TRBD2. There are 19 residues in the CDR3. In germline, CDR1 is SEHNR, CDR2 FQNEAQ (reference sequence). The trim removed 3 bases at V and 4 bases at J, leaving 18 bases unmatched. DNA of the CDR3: TGTGCCAGCAGCTTCCCGGGCCTCGGGCGGGGGACCAAATACAATGAGCAGTTCTTC. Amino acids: CASSFPGLGRGTKYNEQFF. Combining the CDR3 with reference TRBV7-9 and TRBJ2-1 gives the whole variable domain DTGVSQNPRHKITKRGQNVTFRCDPISEHNRLYWYRQTLGQGPEFLTYFQNEAQLEKSRLLSDRFSAERPKGSFSTLEIQRTEQGDSAMYLCASSFPGLGRGTKYNEQFFGPGTRLTVL.

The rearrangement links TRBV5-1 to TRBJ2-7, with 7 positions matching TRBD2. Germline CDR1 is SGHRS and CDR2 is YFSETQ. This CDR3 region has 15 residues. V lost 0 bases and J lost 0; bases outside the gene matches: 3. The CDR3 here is CASSLDGTNSYEQYF. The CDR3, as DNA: TGCGCCAGCAGCTTGGACGGGACTAACTCCTACGAGCAGTACTTC.

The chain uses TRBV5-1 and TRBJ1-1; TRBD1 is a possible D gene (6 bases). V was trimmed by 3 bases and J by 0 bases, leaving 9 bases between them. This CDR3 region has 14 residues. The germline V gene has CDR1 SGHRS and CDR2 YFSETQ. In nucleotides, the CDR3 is TGCGCCAGCAGCTATGGACAGTTGAACACTGAAGCTTTCTTT. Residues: CASSYGQLNTEAFF.

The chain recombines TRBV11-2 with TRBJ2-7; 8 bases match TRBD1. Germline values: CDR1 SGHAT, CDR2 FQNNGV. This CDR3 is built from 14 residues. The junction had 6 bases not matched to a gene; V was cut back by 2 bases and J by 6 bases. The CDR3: CASSLSRGRGEQYF. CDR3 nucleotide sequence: TGTGCCAGCAGCTTATCCAGGGGGCGAGGCGAGCAGTACTTC.

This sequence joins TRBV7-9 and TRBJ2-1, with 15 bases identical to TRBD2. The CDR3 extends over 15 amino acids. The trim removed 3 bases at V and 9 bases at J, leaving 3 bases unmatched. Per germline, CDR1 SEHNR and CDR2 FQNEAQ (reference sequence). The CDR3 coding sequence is TGTGCCAGCAGCTTCGCGGGACTAGCGGGAGGTGAGCAGTTCTTC. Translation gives CASSFAGLAGGEQFF.

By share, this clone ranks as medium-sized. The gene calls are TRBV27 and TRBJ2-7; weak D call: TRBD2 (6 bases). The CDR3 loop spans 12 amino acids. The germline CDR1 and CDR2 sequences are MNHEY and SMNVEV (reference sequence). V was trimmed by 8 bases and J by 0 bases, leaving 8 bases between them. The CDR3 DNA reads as TGTGCCAGCGGGGGGAGCTCCTACGAGCAGTACTTC. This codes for CASGGSSYEQYF.

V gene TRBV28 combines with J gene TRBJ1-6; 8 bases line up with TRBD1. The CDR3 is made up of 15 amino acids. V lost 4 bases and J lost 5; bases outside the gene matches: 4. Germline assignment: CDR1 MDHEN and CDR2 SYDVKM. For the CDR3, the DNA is TGTGCCAGCAGTTCGCCGGGACAGGATAATTCACCCCTCCACTTT. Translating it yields CASSSPGQDNSPLHF.

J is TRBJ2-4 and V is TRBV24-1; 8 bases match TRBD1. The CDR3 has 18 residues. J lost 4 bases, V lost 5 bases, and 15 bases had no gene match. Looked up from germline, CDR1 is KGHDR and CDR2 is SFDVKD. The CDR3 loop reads CATSAPPGQASGKNIQYF. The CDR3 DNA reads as TGTGCCACCAGTGCGCCACCGGGACAGGCTTCGGGGAAAAACATTCAGTACTTC.

The chain's CDR3 is CASSQRHGNQPQHF. The CDR3, as DNA: TGTGCCAGTAGCCAGCGTCACGGCAATCAGCCCCAGCATTTT. The rearrangement joins TRBV6-5 to TRBJ1-5; no firm D call. Germline V gene data show CDR1 as MNHEY and CDR2 as SVGAGI. The germline V and J ends were trimmed by 9 bases and 2 bases, with 14 bases remaining between them. The CDR3 has 14 residues.

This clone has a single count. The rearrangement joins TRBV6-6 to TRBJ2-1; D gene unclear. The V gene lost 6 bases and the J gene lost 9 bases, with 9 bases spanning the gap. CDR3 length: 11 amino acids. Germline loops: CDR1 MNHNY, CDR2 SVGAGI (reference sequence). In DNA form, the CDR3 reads TGTGCCAGCAGCCCTTCCGGTGAGCAGTTCTTC. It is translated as CASSPSGEQFF.

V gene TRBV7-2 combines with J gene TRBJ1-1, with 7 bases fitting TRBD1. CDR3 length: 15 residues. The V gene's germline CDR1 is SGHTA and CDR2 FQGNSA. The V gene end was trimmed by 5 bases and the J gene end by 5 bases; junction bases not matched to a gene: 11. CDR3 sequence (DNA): TGTGCCAGCAGCCCCGGGAAGGGGGCTTGGACTGAAGCTTTCTTT. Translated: CASSPGKGAWTEAFF. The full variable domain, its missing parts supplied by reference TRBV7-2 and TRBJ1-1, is GAGVSQSPSNKVTEKGKDVELRCDPISGHTALYWYRQSLGQGLEFLIYFQGNSAPDKSGLPSDRFSAERTGGSVSTLTIQRTQQEDSAVYLCASSPGKGAWTEAFFGQGTRLTVV.

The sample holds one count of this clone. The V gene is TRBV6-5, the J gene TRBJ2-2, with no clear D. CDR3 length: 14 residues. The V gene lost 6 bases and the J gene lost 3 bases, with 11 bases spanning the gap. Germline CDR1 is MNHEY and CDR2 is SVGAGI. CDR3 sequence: CASSSTYDTGELFF. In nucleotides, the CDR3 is TGTGCCAGCAGCTCCACATATGACACCGGGGAGCTGTTTTTT.

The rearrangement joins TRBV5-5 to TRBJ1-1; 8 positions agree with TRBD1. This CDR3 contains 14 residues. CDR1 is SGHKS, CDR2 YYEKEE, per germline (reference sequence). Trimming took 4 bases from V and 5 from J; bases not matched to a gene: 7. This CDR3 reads CASSGQGARTEAFF. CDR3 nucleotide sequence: TGTGCCAGCAGCGGCCAGGGGGCGCGTACTGAAGCTTTCTTT.

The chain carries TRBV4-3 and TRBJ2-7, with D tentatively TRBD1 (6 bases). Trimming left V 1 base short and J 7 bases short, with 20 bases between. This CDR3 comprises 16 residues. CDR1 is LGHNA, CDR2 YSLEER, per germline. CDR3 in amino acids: CASSQALHPGDGEQYF. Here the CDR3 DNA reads TGCGCCAGCAGCCAAGCCTTGCACCCAGGGGACGGGGAGCAGTACTTC.

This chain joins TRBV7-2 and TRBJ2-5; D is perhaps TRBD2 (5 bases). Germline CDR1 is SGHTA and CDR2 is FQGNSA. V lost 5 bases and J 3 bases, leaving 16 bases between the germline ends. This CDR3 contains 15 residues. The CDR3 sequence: CASSVPGVGKETQYF. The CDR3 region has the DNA TGTGCCAGCAGCGTCCCCGGGGTGGGAAAAGAGACCCAGTACTTC.

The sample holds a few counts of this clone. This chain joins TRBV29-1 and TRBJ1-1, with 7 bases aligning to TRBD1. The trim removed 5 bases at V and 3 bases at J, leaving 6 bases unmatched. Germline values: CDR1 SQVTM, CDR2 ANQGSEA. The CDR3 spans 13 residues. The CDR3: CSVSGRGDTEAFF. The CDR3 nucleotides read TGCAGCGTTTCAGGCAGGGGGGACACTGAAGCTTTCTTT.

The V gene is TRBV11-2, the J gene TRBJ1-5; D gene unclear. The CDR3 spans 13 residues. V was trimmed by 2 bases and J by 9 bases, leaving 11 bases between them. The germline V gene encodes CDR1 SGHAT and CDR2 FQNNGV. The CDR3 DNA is TGTGCCAGCAGCTTATGGACTCGCAGGCCCCAGCATTTT. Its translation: CASSLWTRRPQHF.

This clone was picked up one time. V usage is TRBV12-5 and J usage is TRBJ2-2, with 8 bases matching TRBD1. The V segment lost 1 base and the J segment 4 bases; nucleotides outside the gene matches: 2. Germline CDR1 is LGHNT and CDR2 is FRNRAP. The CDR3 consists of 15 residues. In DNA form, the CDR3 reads TGTGCTAGTGGTTTGGGACAGGGGTCCACCGGGGAGCTGTTTTTT. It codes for CASGLGQGSTGELFF.

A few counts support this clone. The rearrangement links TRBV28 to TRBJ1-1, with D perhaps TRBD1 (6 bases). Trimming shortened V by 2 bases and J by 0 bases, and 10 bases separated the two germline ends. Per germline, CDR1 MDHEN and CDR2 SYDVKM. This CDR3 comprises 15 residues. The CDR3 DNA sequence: TGTGCCAGCAGTTTAAGCGGGGGGCTGAACACTGAAGCTTTCTTT. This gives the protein CASSLSGGLNTEAFF.